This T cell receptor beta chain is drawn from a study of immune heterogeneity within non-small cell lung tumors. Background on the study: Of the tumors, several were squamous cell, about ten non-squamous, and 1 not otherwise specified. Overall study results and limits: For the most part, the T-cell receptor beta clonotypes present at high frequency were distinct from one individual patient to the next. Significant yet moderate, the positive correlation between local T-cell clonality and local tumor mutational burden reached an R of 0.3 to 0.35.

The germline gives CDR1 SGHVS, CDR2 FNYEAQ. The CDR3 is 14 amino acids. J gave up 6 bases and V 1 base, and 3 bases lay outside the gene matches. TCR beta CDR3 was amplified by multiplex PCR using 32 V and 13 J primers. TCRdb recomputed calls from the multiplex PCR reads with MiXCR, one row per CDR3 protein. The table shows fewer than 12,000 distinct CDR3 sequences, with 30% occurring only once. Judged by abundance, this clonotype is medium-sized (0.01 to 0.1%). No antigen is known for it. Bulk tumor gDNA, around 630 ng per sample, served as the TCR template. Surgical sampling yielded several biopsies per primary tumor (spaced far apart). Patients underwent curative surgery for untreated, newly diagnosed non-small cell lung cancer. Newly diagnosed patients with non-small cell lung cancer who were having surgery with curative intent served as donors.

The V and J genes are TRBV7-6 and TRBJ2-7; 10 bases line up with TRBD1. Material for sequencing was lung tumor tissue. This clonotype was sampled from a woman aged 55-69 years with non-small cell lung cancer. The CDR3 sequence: CASSLGQGAGEQYF. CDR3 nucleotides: TGTGCCAGCAGCTTAGGACAGGGGGCAGGCGAGCAGTACTTC.